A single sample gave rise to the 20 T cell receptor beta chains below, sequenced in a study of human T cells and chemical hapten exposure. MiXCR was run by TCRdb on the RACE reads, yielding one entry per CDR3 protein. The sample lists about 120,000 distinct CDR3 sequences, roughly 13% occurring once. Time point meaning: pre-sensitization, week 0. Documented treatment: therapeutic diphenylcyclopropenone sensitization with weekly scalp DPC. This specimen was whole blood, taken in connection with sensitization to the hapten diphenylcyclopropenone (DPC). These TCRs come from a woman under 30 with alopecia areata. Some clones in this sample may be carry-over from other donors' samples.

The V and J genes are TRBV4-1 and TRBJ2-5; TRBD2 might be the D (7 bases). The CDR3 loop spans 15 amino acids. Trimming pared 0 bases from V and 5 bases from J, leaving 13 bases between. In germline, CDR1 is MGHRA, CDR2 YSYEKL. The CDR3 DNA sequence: TGCGCCAGCAGCCAAGATCGGGGGGCCCCGGAGACCCAGTACTTC. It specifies CASSQDRGAPETQYF.

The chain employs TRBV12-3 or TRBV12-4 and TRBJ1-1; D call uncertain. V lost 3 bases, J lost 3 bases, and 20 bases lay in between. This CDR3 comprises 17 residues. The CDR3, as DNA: TGTGCCAGCAGTTTCCCTTGGGCGTCAGGAGAGTACACTGAAGCTTTCTTT. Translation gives CASSFPWASGEYTEAFF.

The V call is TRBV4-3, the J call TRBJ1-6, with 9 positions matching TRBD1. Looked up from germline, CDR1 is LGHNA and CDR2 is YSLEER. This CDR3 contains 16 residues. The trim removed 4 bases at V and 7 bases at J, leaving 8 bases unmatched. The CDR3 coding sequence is TGCGCCAGCAGCCTGCGGGAGGGGACAGGGAATTCACCCCTCCACTTT. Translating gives CASSLREGTGNSPLHF.

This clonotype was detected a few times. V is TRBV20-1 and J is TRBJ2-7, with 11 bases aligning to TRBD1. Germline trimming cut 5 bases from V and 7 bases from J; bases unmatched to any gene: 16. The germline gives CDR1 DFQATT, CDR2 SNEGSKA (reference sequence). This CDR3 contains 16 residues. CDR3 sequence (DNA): TGCAGTGCTCCCCGGGTTCACGGACAGGGGGCTTGGGAGCAGTACTTC. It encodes CSAPRVHGQGAWEQYF.

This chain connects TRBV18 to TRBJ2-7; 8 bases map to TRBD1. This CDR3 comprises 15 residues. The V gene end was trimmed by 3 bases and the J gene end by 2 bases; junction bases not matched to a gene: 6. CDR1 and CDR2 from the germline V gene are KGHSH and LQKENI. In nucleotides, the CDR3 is TGTGCCAGCTCACCCTACGACAGGGGCCCCTACGAGCAGTACTTC. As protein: CASSPYDRGPYEQYF.

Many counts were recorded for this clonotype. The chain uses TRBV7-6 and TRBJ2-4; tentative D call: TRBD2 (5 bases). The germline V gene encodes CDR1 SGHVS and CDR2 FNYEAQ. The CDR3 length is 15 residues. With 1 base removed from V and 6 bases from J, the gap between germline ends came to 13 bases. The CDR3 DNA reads TGTGCCAGCAGCTTAGGGCCCCCTCGGGGAAACATTCAGTACTTC. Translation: CASSLGPPRGNIQYF.

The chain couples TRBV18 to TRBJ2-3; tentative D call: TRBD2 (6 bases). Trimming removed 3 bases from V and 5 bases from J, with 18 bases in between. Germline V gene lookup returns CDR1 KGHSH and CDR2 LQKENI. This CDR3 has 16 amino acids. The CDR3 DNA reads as TGTGCCAGCTCACCCCTTGGAGGGGCGCAGGGAGATACGCAGTATTTT. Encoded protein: CASSPLGGAQGDTQYF.

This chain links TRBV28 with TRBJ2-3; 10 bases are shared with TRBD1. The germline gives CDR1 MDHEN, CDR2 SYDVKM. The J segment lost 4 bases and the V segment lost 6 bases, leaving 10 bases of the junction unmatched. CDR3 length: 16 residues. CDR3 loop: CASSVTPGQGSDTQYF. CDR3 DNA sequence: TGTGCCAGCAGCGTTACACCGGGACAGGGGTCAGATACGCAGTATTTT. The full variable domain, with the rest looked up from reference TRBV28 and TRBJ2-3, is DVKVTQSSRYLVKRTGEKVFLECVQDMDHENMFWYRQDPGLGLRLIYFSYDVKMKEKGDIPEGYSVSREKKERFSLILESASTNQTSMYLCASSVTPGQGSDTQYFGPGTRLTVL.

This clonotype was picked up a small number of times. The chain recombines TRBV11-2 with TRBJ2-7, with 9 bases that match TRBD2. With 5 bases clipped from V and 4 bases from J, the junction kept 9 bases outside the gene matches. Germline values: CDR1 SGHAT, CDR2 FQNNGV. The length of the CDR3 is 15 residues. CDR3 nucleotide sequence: TGTGCCAGCAGCCAAGCACGACTAGCGGATTACGAGCAGTACTTC. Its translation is CASSQARLADYEQYF.

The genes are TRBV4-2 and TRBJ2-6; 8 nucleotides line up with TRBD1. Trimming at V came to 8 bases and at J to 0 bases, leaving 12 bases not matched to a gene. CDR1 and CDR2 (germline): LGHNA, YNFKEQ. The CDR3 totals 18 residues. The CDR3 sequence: CASDTPGQGASGANVLTF. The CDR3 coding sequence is TGTGCCAGCGACACCCCTGGACAGGGCGCCTCTGGGGCCAACGTCCTGACTTTC.

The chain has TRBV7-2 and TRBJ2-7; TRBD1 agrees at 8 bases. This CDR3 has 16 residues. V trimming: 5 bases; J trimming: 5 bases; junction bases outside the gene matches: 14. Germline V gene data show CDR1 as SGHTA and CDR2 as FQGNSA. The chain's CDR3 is CASSLAAGTGDNEQYF. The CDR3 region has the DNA TGTGCCAGCAGCCTCGCCGCGGGGACAGGCGATAACGAGCAGTACTTC.

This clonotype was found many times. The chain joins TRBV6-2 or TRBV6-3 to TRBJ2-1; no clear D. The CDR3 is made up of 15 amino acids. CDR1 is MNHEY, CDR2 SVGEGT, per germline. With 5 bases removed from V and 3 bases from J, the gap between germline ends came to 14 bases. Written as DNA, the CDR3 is TGTGCCAGCAGTCACAGACGCGTTTTCTACAATGAGCAGTTCTTC. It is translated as CASSHRRVFYNEQFF.

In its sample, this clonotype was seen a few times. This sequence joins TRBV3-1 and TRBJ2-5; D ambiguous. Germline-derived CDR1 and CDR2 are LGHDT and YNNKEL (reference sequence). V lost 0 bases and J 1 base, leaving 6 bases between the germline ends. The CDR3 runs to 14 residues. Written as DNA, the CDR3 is TGTGCCAGCAGCCAAGACAATATCCAAGAGACCCAGTACTTC. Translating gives CASSQDNIQETQYF.

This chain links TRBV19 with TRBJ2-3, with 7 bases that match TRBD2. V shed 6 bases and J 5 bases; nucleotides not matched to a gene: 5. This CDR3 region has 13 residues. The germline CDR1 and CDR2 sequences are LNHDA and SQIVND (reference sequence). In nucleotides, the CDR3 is TGTGCCAGTAGCGTTGCGGGGGTAGATACGCAGTATTTT. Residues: CASSVAGVDTQYF.

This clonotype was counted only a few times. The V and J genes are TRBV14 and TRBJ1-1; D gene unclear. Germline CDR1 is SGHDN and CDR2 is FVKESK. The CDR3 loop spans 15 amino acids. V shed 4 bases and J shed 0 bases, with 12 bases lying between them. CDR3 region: CASSRHRTLNTEAFF. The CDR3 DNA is TGTGCCAGCAGCCGACACCGGACCTTGAACACTGAAGCTTTCTTT.

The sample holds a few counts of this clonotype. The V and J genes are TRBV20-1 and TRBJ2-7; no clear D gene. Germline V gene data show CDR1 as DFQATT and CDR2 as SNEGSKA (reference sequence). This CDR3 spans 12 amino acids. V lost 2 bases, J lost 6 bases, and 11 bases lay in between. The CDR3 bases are TGCAGTGCTAGACGGGCCAGCATCGAGCAGTACTTC. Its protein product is CSARRASIEQYF.

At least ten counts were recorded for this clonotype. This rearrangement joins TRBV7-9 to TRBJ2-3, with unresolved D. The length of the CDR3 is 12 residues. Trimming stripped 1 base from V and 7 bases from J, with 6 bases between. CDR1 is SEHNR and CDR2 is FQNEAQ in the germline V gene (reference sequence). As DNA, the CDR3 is TGTGCCAGCAGCTTAGATGGTTATACGCAGTATTTT. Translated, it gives CASSLDGYTQYF.

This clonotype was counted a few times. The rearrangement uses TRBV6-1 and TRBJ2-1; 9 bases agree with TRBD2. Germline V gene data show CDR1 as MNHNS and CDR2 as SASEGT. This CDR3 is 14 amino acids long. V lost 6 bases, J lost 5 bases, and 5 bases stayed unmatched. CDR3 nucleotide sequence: TGTGCCAGCAGCGTAGCGGGGGAGAACAATGAGCAGTTCTTC. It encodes CASSVAGENNEQFF.

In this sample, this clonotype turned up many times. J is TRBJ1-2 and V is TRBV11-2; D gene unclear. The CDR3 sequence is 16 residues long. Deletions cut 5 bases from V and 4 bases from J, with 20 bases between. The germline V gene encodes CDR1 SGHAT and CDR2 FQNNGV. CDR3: CASSPSGQVYFYGYTF. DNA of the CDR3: TGTGCCAGCAGCCCTTCTGGGCAGGTCTACTTCTATGGCTACACCTTC.

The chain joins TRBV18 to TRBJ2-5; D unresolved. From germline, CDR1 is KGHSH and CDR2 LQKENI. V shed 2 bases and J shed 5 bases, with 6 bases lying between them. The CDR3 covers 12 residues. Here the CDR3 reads CASSPVYETQYF. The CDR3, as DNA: TGTGCCAGCTCACCAGTGTACGAGACCCAGTACTTC.